This is a list of T cell receptor beta chains from one sample in a study of radiotherapy plus CTLA-4 blockade in lung cancer. Measured with immunoSEQ multiplex PCR; TCRdb has only the in-frame clones, and not every one. Here the sample spans about 59,000 clones, 70% to 80% being singletons. Sequenced here: peripheral blood, sampled from a patient treated with radiotherapy plus ipilimumab. These receptors all stem from a human donor with non-small cell lung cancer who had a complete response to radiotherapy plus ipilimumab. The CDR3 runs from the conserved cysteine through the conserved F or W. D genes are given only for firm matches. Clone size is stated in some rows and not others, as once, few, many or a class when expanded.

clone_size	d_call	v_call	j_call	cdr3_nt	cdr3_aa
-	-	TRBV7-2	TRBJ2-1	TGTGCCAGCAGCTTAGGGGCCGGAAGCTCCTACAATGAGCAGTTCTTC	CASSLGAGSSYNEQFF
-	-	TRBV20-1	TRBJ2-5	TGCAGTGCTAGTCGCAGGGAGACCCAGTACTTC	CSASRRETQYF
-	-	TRBV7-7	TRBJ2-1	TGTGCTAGCAGCTTAGGGCAGGGGGGCCACAATGAGCAGTTCTTC	CASSLGQGGHNEQFF
few	TRBD2	TRBV7-2	TRBJ2-7	TGTGCCAGCAGCTCGGGACTAGTATCCTACGAGCAGTACTTC	CASSSGLVSYEQYF
-	TRBD2	TRBV28	TRBJ2-1	TGTGCCAGCAAAGGGGTATCTAGCGGGCCCTCGGTTGAGCAGTTCTTC	CASKGVSSGPSVEQFF
-	TRBD1	TRBV6-1	TRBJ1-3	TGTGCCAGCAGTAGGACAGGGTCTGGAAACACCATATATTTT	CASSRTGSGNTIYF
-	-	TRBV10-1	TRBJ2-6	TGCGCCAGCAGTGAGTCTGGGCCCGGGGCCAACGTCCTGACTTTC	CASSESGPGANVLTF
-	-	TRBV30	TRBJ2-7	TGTGCCTGGGGAGGGGTAGGCTACGAGCAGTACTTC	CAWGGVGYEQYF
few	-	TRBV19	TRBJ2-1	TGTGCCAGTAGTATTTTAGCGGCATACAATGAGCAGTTCTTC	CASSILAAYNEQFF
few	-	TRBV6-1	TRBJ2-1	TGTGCCAGCAGTGAATGGGCAGAGCAGTTCTTC	CASSEWAEQFF
few	TRBD1	TRBV5-1	TRBJ2-7	TGCGCCAGCAGCTTCGGCAGGGGGCACGCCGAGCAGTACTTC	CASSFGRGHAEQYF
few	-	TRBV5-1	TRBJ2-1	TGCGCCAGCAGCTTGCGTTACAATGAGCAGTTCTTC	CASSLRYNEQFF
few	TRBD1	TRBV7-8	TRBJ1-6	TGTGCCAGCAGCCAACGCGGGACAGGGAGTTCACCCCTCCACTTT	CASSQRGTGSSPLHF
-	TRBD1	TRBV4-3	TRBJ1-2	TGCGCCAGCAGCCCCCAAACTTCGGCCAACAGGGGAGACTATGGCTACACCTTC	CASSPQTSANRGDYGYTF
-	TRBD1	TRBV6-6	TRBJ1-2	TGTGCCAGCTCCGGAGGGACAGGGAATATTAGGGGTGGCTACACCTTC	CASSGGTGNIRGGYTF
-	TRBD1	TRBV19	TRBJ1-5	TGTGCCAGTAGTACTACCCGCCGGGACAGGGGGCTGAACGGCAATCAGCCCCAGCATTTT	CASSTTRRDRGLNGNQPQHF
-	-	TRBV28	TRBJ1-2	TGTGCCAGCAGTCCGACGCTCCGACGGACAAATAACTATGGCTACACCTTC	CASSPTLRRTNNYGYTF
-	-	TRBV6-6	TRBJ2-3	TGTGCCAGCAGGCCGCAGGGCGGTACGCAGTATTTT	CASRPQGGTQYF
-	-	TRBV1	TRBJ2-4	TGCACCAGCAGCCAAGAGGAAAGTAGCTTGTACATTCAGTACTTC	CTSSQEESSLYIQYF
-	-	TRBV11-2	TRBJ1-5	TGTGCCAGCAGCTTAGATTGGGGGCCGGGTGGTCAGCCCCAGCATTTT	CASSLDWGPGGQPQHF